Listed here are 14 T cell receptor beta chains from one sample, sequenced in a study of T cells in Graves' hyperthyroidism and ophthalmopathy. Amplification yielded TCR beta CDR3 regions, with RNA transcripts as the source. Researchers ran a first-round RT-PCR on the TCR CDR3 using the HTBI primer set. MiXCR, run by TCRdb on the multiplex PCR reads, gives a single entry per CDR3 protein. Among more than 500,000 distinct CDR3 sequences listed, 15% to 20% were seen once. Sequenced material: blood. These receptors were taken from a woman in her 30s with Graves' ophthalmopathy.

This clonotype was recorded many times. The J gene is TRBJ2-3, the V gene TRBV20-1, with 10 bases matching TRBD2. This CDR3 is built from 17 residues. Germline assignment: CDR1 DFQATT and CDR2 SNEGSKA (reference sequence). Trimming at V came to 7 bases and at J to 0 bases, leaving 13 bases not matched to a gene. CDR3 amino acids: CSVTKQASGGSTDTQYF. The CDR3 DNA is TGCAGTGTCACCAAACAGGCTAGCGGGGGAAGCACAGATACGCAGTATTTT.

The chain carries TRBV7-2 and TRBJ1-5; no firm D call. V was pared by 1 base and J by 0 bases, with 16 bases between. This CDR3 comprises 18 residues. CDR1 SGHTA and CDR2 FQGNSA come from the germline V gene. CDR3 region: CASSLGLIGDPSNQPQHF. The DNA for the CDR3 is TGTGCCAGCAGCTTAGGCTTAATAGGAGACCCTAGCAATCAGCCCCAGCATTTT.

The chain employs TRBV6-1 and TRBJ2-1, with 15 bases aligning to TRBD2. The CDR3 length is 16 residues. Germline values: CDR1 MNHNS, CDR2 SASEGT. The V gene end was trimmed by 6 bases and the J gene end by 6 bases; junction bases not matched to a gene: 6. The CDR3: CASSPWGLAGGNEQFF. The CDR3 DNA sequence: TGTGCCAGCAGCCCCTGGGGACTAGCGGGAGGCAATGAGCAGTTCTTC.

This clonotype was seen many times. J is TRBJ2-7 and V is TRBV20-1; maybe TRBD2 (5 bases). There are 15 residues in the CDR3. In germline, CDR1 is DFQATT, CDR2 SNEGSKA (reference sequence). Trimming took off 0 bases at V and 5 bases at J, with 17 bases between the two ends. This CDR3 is CSARDLLAGSHEQYF. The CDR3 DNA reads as TGCAGTGCTAGAGATCTCCTAGCTGGATCCCACGAGCAGTACTTC.

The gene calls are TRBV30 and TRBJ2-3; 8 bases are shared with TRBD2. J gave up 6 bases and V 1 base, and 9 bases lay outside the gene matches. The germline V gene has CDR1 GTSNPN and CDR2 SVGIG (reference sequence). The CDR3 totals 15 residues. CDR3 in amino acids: CAWSASRGGGDTQYF. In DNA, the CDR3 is TGTGCCTGGAGTGCTTCCAGGGGCGGGGGGGATACGCAGTATTTT.

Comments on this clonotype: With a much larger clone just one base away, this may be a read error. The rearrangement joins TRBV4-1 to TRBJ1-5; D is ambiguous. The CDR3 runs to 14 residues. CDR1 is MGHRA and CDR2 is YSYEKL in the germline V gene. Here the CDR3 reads CARSQEQDNQPQHF. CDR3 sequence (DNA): TGCGCCCGCAGCCAAGAGCAGGACAATCAGCCCCAGCATTTT.

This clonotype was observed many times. CDR3 nucleotides: TGCAGTGCGGCGGGAGGGCTCGTCGGGGAGCTGTTTTTT. The encoded protein is CSAAGGLVGELFF. The chain joins TRBV20-1 to TRBJ2-2; 9 bases fit TRBD2. The CDR3 covers 13 residues. With 6 bases clipped from V and 7 bases from J, the junction kept 6 bases outside the gene matches. In germline, CDR1 is DFQATT, CDR2 SNEGSKA (reference sequence).

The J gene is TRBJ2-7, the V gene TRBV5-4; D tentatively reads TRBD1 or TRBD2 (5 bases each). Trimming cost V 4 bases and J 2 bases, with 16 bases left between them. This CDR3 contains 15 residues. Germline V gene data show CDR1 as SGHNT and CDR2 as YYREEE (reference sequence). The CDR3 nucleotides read TGTGCCAGCAGCCCGAGGGGCGCCTCTGCCTACGAGCAGTACTTC. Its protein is CASSPRGASAYEQYF.

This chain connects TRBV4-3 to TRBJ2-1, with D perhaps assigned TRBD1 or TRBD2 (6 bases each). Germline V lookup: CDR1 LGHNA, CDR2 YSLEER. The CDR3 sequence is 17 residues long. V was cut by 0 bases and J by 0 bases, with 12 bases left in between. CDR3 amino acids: CASSQDIGGSSYNEQFF. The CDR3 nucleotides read TGCGCCAGCAGCCAAGATATCGGGGGCAGCTCCTACAATGAGCAGTTCTTC.

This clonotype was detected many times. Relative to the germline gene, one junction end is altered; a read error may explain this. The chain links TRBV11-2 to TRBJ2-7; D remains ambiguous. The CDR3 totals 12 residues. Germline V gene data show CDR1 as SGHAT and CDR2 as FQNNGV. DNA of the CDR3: TGTGCCAGCAGCCAAATGTCCTCCGAGCAGTACTTC. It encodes CASSQMSSEQYF. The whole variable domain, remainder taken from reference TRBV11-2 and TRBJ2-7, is EAGVAQSPRYKIIEKRQSVAFWCNPISGHATLYWYQQILGQGPKLLIQFQNNGVVDDSQLPKDRFSAERLKGVDSTLKIQPAKLEDSAVYLCASSQMSSEQYFGPGTRLTVT.

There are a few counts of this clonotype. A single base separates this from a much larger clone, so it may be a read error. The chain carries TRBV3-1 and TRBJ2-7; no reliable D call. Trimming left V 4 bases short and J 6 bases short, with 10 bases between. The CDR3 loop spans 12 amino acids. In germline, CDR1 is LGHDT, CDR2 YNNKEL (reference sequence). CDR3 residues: CASSLVMSEQYF. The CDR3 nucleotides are TGTGCCAGCAGCCTAGTAATGAGCGAGCAGTACTTC.

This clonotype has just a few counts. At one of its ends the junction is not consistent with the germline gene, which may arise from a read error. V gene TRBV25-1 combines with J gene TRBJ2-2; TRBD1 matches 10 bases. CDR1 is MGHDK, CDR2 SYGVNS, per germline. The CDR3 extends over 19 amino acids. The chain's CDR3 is CSSPTSPPTGGKNTGELFF. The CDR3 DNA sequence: TGTTCCAGTCCTACCTCCCCCCCGACAGGGGGCAAAAACACCGGGGAGCTGTTTTTT.

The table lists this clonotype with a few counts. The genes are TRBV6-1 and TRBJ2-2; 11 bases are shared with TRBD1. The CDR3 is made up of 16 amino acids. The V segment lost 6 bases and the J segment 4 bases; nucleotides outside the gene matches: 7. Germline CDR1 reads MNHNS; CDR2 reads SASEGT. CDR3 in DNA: TGTGCCAGCAGAACCCCGGGACAGGGGGTCACCGGGGAGCTGTTTTTT. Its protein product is CASRTPGQGVTGELFF.

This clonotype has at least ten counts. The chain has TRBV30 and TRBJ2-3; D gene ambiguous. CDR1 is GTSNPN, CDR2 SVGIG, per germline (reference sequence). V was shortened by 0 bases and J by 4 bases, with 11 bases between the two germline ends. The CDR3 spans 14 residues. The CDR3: CAWSVLRWSDTQYF. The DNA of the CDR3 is TGTGCCTGGAGTGTCCTCCGATGGTCAGATACGCAGTATTTT.